This T cell receptor (beta chain) was recorded in a study of T cell clusters in autoimmune cytopenias. Multiplex touch-down PCR amplified TRB using TRB-A and TRB-B pools in one tube. TCRdb reprocessed the multiplex PCR reads; each CDR3 protein has one entry and no DNA is given. This specimen shows approximately 11,000 distinct CDR3 sequences; the ten leading clones hold around 33%. CDR1 and CDR2 (germline): LNHNV, YYDKDF (reference sequence). The CDR3 consists of 15 residues. Each sample's input was roughly 230 ng genomic DNA, roughly 38,000 genome equivalents. This same sample was also taken into another study, of T cell repertoires in aging, cancer and after chemotherapy.

This clonotype originated in a human donor in good health. The sequenced sample was peripheral blood. The rearrangement joins TRBV15 to TRBJ2-5; TCRdb selects TRBD1, and the lack of DNA leaves this call unchecked. The CDR3 spells CATSRQGNYQETQYF.